The entry below describes one T cell receptor (beta chain). With 3 bases removed from V and 10 bases from J, the gap between germline ends came to 13 bases. Germline loops: CDR1 SGHVS, CDR2 FNYEAQ. The CDR3 has 14 amino acids. These data come from a study of OX40 agonist ivuxolimab in advanced cancers. Patients were excluded for autoimmune disease history or systemic immunosuppression. The method was immunoSEQ multiplex PCR; TCRdb's version includes in-frame clones alone and lacks a portion of them. The table records 40,000 to 45,000 clones, approximately 86% of them present only once. The chain carries TRBV7-6 and TRBJ1-6; no firm D call. The sample in question was CD4+ or CD8+ T cells sorted from blood, obtained in a trial of the OX40 agonist ivuxolimab. This receptor was identified in an adult with an advanced solid tumor such as melanoma, head and neck, liver or kidney cancer. CDR3 in amino acids: CASSLGLPGSPLHF. CDR3 in DNA: TGTGCCAGCAGCTTGGGCCTACCGGGCTCACCCCTCCACTTT.